There are many counts of the clone carrying this T cell receptor (beta chain). Its antigen remains unknown. 5'RACE with constant-segment primers built TCRalpha and TCRbeta cDNA libraries with UMIs. TCRdb itself ran the 5' RACE reads through MiXCR, one entry per CDR3 protein. This table holds 35,000 to 50,000 distinct CDR3 sequences, 6% to 7.5% found once. The CDR3 extends over 12 amino acids. Looked up from germline, CDR1 is MNHEY and CDR2 is SVGEGT. The source of the sample is a study of T-cell memory formation after mild COVID-19. On the study more broadly: Largely, TCR clusters stayed within a single donor.

Whole-study results and caveats: Some SARS-CoV-2-responding clones were already detected in memory before infection. SARS-CoV-2 specificity was not confirmed for second-wave clones peaking on day 37.

The source is an adult who had mild COVID-19 (a few samples of this study predate the infection). Cell type and time point are not known. V and J are TRBV6-2 or TRBV6-3 and TRBJ2-3, with D perhaps matching TRBD2 (6 bases). Specimen: PBMCs or a T cell subset sorted from them (not recorded which). The DNA of the CDR3 is TGTGCGGCGGGACGACCCACAGATACGCAGTATTTT. Protein: CAAGRPTDTQYF.